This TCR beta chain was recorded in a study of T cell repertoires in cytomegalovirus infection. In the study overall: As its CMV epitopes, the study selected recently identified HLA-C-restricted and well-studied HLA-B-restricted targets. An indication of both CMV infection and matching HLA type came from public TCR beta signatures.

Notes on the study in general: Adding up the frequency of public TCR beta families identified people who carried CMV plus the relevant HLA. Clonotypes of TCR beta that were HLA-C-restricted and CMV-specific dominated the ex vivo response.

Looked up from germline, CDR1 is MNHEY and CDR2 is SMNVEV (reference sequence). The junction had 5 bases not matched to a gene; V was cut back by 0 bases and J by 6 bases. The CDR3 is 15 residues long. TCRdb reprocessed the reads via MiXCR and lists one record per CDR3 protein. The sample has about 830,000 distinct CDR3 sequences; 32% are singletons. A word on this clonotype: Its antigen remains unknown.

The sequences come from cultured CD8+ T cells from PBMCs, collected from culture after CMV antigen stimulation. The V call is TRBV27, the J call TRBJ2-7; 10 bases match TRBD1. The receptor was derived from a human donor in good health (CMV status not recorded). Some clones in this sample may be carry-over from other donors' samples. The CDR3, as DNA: TGTGCCAGCAGTTTATCAGGACAGGGGGAGGGCGAGCAGTACTTC. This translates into CASSLSGQGEGEQYF.